This T cell receptor beta chain was documented in a study of cytomegalovirus exposure and HLA in healthy donors. This clone was picked up one time. The antigen remains undetermined. Both 60 Vbeta primers and 13 Jbeta primers went into the PCR. The authors' processing: In a later analysis, the count reached 76 million or so unique TCR beta chains, with around 11 million shared. Using immunoSEQ multiplex PCR, the repertoire was profiled, and TCRdb retains in-frame clones only, with some absent. That table gives V, J and clone size, and the DNA gave D and trimming. The table includes roughly 200,000 clones, around 87% detected once. Germline V lookup: CDR1 SGHRS, CDR2 YFSETQ. J gave up 10 bases and V 3 bases, and 7 bases lay outside the gene matches. This CDR3 is built from 14 residues. Study-level points and caveats: 87-base-pair reads could not separate some V segments, including TRBV6-2 and TRBV6-3. Later analysis identified 15,000 to 20,000 TCR beta sequences associated with HLA alleles, using a false discovery rate threshold of 0.05.

The sequenced sample consisted of PBMCs. This TCR was recovered from a young man in good health and CMV-seronegative. The chain links TRBV5-1 to TRBJ1-6; 7 bases align to TRBD1. CDR3 in DNA: TGCGCCAGCAGCTCCACAGGGGTCGGATCACCCCTCCACTTT. Protein sequence: CASSSTGVGSPLHF.